This T cell receptor (beta chain) comes out of a study of blood T cells in healthy people across ages. Primed by a sample-barcoded 5' primer and a J-beta primer mix, a second PCR proceeded for 7 to 11 cycles. Unique molecular identifiers of 12 random nucleotides labeled each cDNA. TCRdb reprocessed the 5' RACE reads via MiXCR and lists one record per CDR3 protein. Of about 1.1 million distinct CDR3 sequences in the sample, under 40% were seen once. Russia was home to the donors, healthy Caucasian individuals aged 6 to 90. The CDR3 has 16 residues. Trimming cost V 4 bases and J 0 bases, with 13 bases left between them. Germline V CDR1 and CDR2: SGHVS, FNYEAQ.

The sequenced sample was blood. This sequence originates from a man younger than 35 in good health. The chain recombines TRBV7-6 with TRBJ2-1; D assignment may be TRBD1 or TRBD2 (5 bases each). CDR3 in amino acids: CASSYGALNSYNEQFF. The CDR3, as DNA: TGTGCCAGCAGCTACGGGGCTCTGAACTCCTACAATGAGCAGTTCTTC.